Presented here are 27 T cell receptor beta chains from one specimen sequenced in a study of response to subunit inactivated influenza vaccine. Using its own MiXCR run on the RT-PCR reads, TCRdb lists one record per CDR3 protein. This sample has 550,000 to 600,000 distinct CDR3 sequences, with approximately 12% found just once. The source was PBMCs from blood, collected on the day of vaccination. All receptors derive from a man aged 50 to 59 who received an inactivated influenza vaccine.

This clonotype was recorded a few times. This chain uses TRBV5-6 with TRBJ2-7; 14 positions match TRBD2. Germline V gene lookup returns CDR1 SGHDT and CDR2 YYEEEE. The CDR3 loop spans 16 amino acids. The V and J ends lost 5 bases and 6 bases, in that order; junction bases with no gene match: 10. The CDR3 region is CASRSGLAGGSVEQYF. CDR3 sequence (DNA): TGTGCCAGCAGATCTGGACTAGCGGGAGGATCCGTCGAGCAGTACTTC. Full variable domain (outside the CDR3, taken from reference TRBV5-6 and TRBJ2-7): DAGVTQSPTHLIKTRGQQVTLRCSPKSGHDTVSWYQQALGQGPQFIFQYYEEEERQRGNFPDRFSGHQFPNYSSELNVNALLLGDSALYLCASRSGLAGGSVEQYFGPGTRLTVT.

This chain uses TRBV27 with TRBJ2-5; 7 bases fit TRBD1. The CDR3 contains 14 residues. CDR1 is MNHEY and CDR2 is SMNVEV in the germline V gene (reference sequence). The trim removed 6 bases at V and 10 bases at J, leaving 14 bases unmatched. The CDR3 DNA reads as TGTGCCAGCAGCCCCGGGACAGCCCCGATAAGCCAGTACTTC. Protein sequence: CASSPGTAPISQYF.

This chain connects TRBV18 to TRBJ2-7; TRBD1 matches at 7 bases. There are 15 residues in the CDR3. Unmatched junction bases numbered 5, after V lost 3 bases and J lost 0 bases. The germline V gene encodes CDR1 KGHSH and CDR2 LQKENI. The CDR3 reads CASSPVTGSSYEQYF. The DNA of the CDR3 is TGTGCCAGCTCACCTGTGACAGGGAGCTCCTACGAGCAGTACTTC.

The sample holds a few counts of this clonotype. The genes are TRBV7-2 and TRBJ2-1; 11 nucleotides agree with TRBD2. V trimming: 0 bases; J trimming: 12 bases; junction bases outside the gene matches: 16. The CDR3 has 18 residues. CDR1 and CDR2 (germline): SGHTA, FQGNSA. The CDR3 loop reads CASSLALLIGLAGPAQFF. CDR3 bases: TGTGCCAGCAGCTTAGCCCTACTCATTGGACTAGCGGGCCCTGCGCAGTTCTTC.

This clonotype was picked up a small number of times. The chain combines TRBV27 with TRBJ1-1, with D uncertain. This CDR3 comprises 14 residues. V lost 2 bases and J 0 bases, leaving 7 bases between the germline ends. The V gene's germline CDR1 is MNHEY and CDR2 SMNVEV (reference sequence). The chain's CDR3 is CASSLSQMNTEAFF. In DNA form, the CDR3 reads TGTGCCAGCAGTTTAAGTCAGATGAACACTGAAGCTTTCTTT.

The gene calls are TRBV7-2 and TRBJ2-1; D not resolved. The germline V and J ends were trimmed by 5 bases and 1 base, with 12 bases remaining between them. The length of the CDR3 is 15 residues. Germline CDR1 reads SGHTA; CDR2 reads FQGNSA. CDR3 in DNA: TGTGCCAGCAGCCCGCAGGCTAGTTCCTACAATGAGCAGTTCTTC. Protein sequence: CASSPQASSYNEQFF.

Notes on this clonotype: The CDR3 does not end in the conserved phenylalanine or tryptophan, so this is likely a read error. Because the CDR3's place on the DNA is in doubt, the DNA is left out and the CDR3 is given as listed by TCRdb. V gene TRBV1 combines with J gene TRBJ2-2. TRBV1 represents a pseudogene. Both ends counted, the CDR3 spans 13 residues. This CDR3 reads CTSRPENTVQMFR.

The sample holds a few counts of this clonotype. This chain links TRBV20-1 with TRBJ2-1; 9 bases match TRBD2. The CDR3 has 15 amino acids. The germline V gene has CDR1 DFQATT and CDR2 SNEGSKA (reference sequence). V was pared by 0 bases and J by 6 bases, with 6 bases of the junction left unmatched. The CDR3 DNA reads TGCAGTGCTAGAGATCTTAGGACTAGCGTCAATGAGCAGTTCTTC. Protein sequence: CSARDLRTSVNEQFF.

This clonotype showed up many times. This rearrangement joins TRBV2 to TRBJ2-3, with D hard to call. In germline, CDR1 is SNHLY, CDR2 FYNNEI. V was pared by 7 bases and J by 0 bases, with 11 bases between. The CDR3 totals 14 residues. This chain's CDR3 is CASKPAASTDTQYF. In nucleotides, the CDR3 is TGTGCCAGCAAACCGGCGGCTAGCACAGATACGCAGTATTTT. The variable domain in full, completed from reference TRBV2 and TRBJ2-3, reads EPEVTQTPSHQVTQMGQEVILRCVPISNHLYFYWYRQILGQKVEFLVSFYNNEISEKSEIFDDQFSVERPDGSNFTLKIRSTKLEDSAMYFCASKPAASTDTQYFGPGTRLTVL.

There are many counts of this clonotype. The V gene is TRBV29-1, the J gene TRBJ2-1, with D maybe TRBD2 (6 bases). CDR1 SQVTM and CDR2 ANQGSEA come from the germline V gene. V was pared by 0 bases and J by 7 bases, with 16 bases between. The CDR3 loop spans 15 amino acids. The DNA for the CDR3 is TGCAGCGTTGAAGATCCGAATTACGGGGGAAATGAGCAGTTCTTC. It codes for CSVEDPNYGGNEQFF.

CDR3 sequence: CAISESGGSAYEQYF. DNA for the CDR3: TGTGCCATCAGTGAGTCTGGGGGATCCGCCTACGAGCAGTACTTC. The chain is built from TRBV10-3 and TRBJ2-7; D might be TRBD1 or TRBD2, each matching 5 bases. This CDR3 comprises 15 residues. Trimming took 0 bases from V and 2 from J, leaving 11 bases between them. Germline V gene lookup returns CDR1 ENHRY and CDR2 SYGVKD.

V and J are TRBV29-1 and TRBJ2-3; D ambiguous. Germline assignment: CDR1 SQVTM and CDR2 ANQGSEA. The CDR3 consists of 12 residues. Deletions cut 7 bases from V and 3 bases from J, with 11 bases between. The CDR3 sequence is CSANPETDTQYF. In DNA, the CDR3 is TGCAGCGCAAACCCGGAGACAGATACGCAGTATTTT.

This chain connects TRBV10-3 to TRBJ2-7; no clear D. This CDR3 comprises 16 residues. Germline CDR1 ENHRY, CDR2 SYGVKD. Trimming cost V 2 bases and J 4 bases, with 18 bases left between them. DNA for the CDR3: TGTGCCATCAGTGAGCTAATACAGCCTAATGGGTACGAGCAGTACTTC. Amino acid sequence: CAISELIQPNGYEQYF.

This clonotype was observed many times. V and J are TRBV11-1 and TRBJ2-7; a possible D gene is TRBD2 (6 bases). CDR3 size: 14 residues. V gave up 6 bases and J gave up 0 bases, with 12 bases separating them. Germline V gene data show CDR1 as SGHAT and CDR2 as FQDESV (reference sequence). This CDR3 reads CASSLRTTSYEQYF. CDR3 nucleotide sequence: TGTGCCAGCAGTTTAAGGACTACCTCCTACGAGCAGTACTTC. Complete variable domain (other parts from reference TRBV11-1 and TRBJ2-7): EAEVAQSPRYKITEKSQAVAFWCDPISGHATLYWYRQILGQGPELLVQFQDESVVDDSQLPKDRFSAERLKGVDSTLKIQPAELGDSAMYLCASSLRTTSYEQYFGPGTRLTVT.

The chain employs TRBV4-1 and TRBJ2-6, with unresolved D. The CDR3 is 16 residues long. V was trimmed by 3 bases and J by 0 bases, leaving 9 bases between them. Germline CDR1 reads MGHRA; CDR2 reads YSYEKL. The CDR3 protein is CASSQSTNSGANVLTF. As DNA, the CDR3 is TGCGCCAGCAGCCAGAGCACAAACTCTGGGGCCAACGTCCTGACTTTC.

This clonotype was seen a few times. V gene TRBV27 combines with J gene TRBJ2-1; 8 nucleotides match TRBD2. Germline-derived CDR1 and CDR2 are MNHEY and SMNVEV (reference sequence). This CDR3 spans 15 amino acids. Germline trimming cut 6 bases from V and 8 bases from J; bases unmatched to any gene: 12. This CDR3 reads CASSLVREEVHEQFF. CDR3 nucleotide sequence: TGTGCCAGCAGCTTAGTGCGGGAGGAGGTCCATGAGCAGTTCTTC.

There are a few counts of this clonotype. The chain has TRBV3-1 and TRBJ2-7; D gene unclear. Trimming shortened V by 1 base and J by 3 bases, and 13 bases separated the two germline ends. This CDR3 has 15 residues. Germline assignment: CDR1 LGHDT and CDR2 YNNKEL (reference sequence). CDR3 loop: CASSQGFRQNYEQYF. The DNA for the CDR3 is TGTGCCAGCAGCCAAGGGTTCCGGCAGAACTACGAGCAGTACTTC.

The V call is TRBV12-3 or TRBV12-4, the J call TRBJ2-5; D might be TRBD1 (6 bases). CDR3 length: 16 residues. Between the trimmed V and J ends, which lost 3 bases and 4 bases, there was a span of 18 bases. CDR3 nucleotides: TGTGCCAGCAGTTTGGGCACCGGACAGCGGTCAGAGACCCAGTACTTC. It is translated as CASSLGTGQRSETQYF.

This clonotype was seen at least ten times. The CDR3 is CASSHGTGTQETQYF. Here the CDR3 DNA reads TGCGCCAGCAGCCACGGGACAGGGACCCAAGAGACCCAGTACTTC. The chain links TRBV4-1 to TRBJ2-5, with 9 bases identical to TRBD1. Germline-derived CDR1 and CDR2 are MGHRA and YSYEKL. V was clipped by 3 bases and J by 1 base; unmatched bases: 3. The length of the CDR3 is 15 residues.

This clonotype has a handful of counts. V and J are TRBV24-1 and TRBJ2-5; a possible D gene is TRBD2 (6 bases). Trimming stripped 5 bases from V and 7 bases from J, with 19 bases between. Germline V CDR1 and CDR2: KGHDR, SFDVKD. This CDR3 is built from 15 residues. The CDR3 nucleotides are TGTGCCACCAGTGCCCCGAGACTAGGGGTCTGGACCCAGTACTTC. Its protein product is CATSAPRLGVWTQYF.

V is TRBV7-9 and J is TRBJ2-5; 7 nucleotides agree with TRBD1. V gave up 5 bases and J gave up 1 base; unmatched junction bases: 7. Germline CDR1 reads SEHNR; CDR2 reads FQNEAQ (reference sequence). This CDR3 contains 15 residues. The CDR3 loop reads CASSPLRDSQETQYF. CDR3 nucleotides: TGTGCCAGCAGCCCCCTCCGGGACAGCCAAGAGACCCAGTACTTC.

This clonotype was seen a few times. The chain couples TRBV18 to TRBJ2-1; 7 nucleotides align to TRBD1. CDR1 and CDR2 (germline): KGHSH, LQKENI. V was pared by 4 bases and J by 6 bases, with 12 bases of the junction left unmatched. The CDR3 extends over 16 amino acids. CDR3 sequence: CASSLGQVSPRNEQFF. As DNA, the CDR3 is TGTGCCAGCTCACTAGGACAGGTCTCCCCCCGCAATGAGCAGTTCTTC. The full variable domain, with the rest looked up from reference TRBV18 and TRBJ2-1, is NAGVMQNPRHLVRRRGQEARLRCSPMKGHSHVYWYRQLPEEGLKFMVYLQKENIIDESGMPKERFSAEFPKEGPSILRIQQVVRGDSAAYFCASSLGQVSPRNEQFFGPGTRLTVL.

The CDR3 reads CSARVRLDTDTQYF. The CDR3 DNA follows: TGCAGTGCTAGAGTGCGACTAGACACAGATACGCAGTATTTT. V and J are TRBV20-1 and TRBJ2-3, with a possible D match to TRBD2 (6 bases). Germline V lookup: CDR1 DFQATT, CDR2 SNEGSKA (reference sequence). The CDR3 runs to 14 residues. V dropped 1 base and J dropped 2 bases, with 10 bases sitting between them.

This clonotype was seen at least ten times. The chain employs TRBV6-2 or TRBV6-3 and TRBJ2-1, with 9 bases fitting TRBD1. With V trimmed by 5 bases and J by 8 bases, 13 bases remained unmatched. Germline loops: CDR1 MNHEY, CDR2 SVGEGT. The CDR3 extends over 16 amino acids. The CDR3 here is CASSDGTGSLFDEQFF. The CDR3 region has the DNA TGTGCCAGCAGTGACGGGACAGGGAGTTTGTTCGATGAGCAGTTCTTC.

The genes are TRBV7-9 and TRBJ2-3; 9 positions agree with TRBD2. The CDR3 has 16 amino acids. In germline, CDR1 is SEHNR, CDR2 FQNEAQ (reference sequence). With V trimmed by 3 bases and J by 5 bases, 9 bases remained unmatched. The CDR3 region is CASSLPPGLAGDTQYF. The CDR3 nucleotides are TGTGCCAGCAGCTTGCCCCCGGGACTAGCAGGAGATACGCAGTATTTT.

There are a few counts of this clonotype. J is TRBJ2-5 and V is TRBV7-2, with TRBD2 matching over 9 bases. The ends lost 2 bases at V and 3 bases at J; junction bases unmatched: 4. This CDR3 contains 15 residues. Germline V CDR1 and CDR2: SGHTA, FQGNSA. DNA of the CDR3: TGTGCCAGCAGCTTACAGCTAGCGGGGAAAGAGACCCAGTACTTC. This translates into CASSLQLAGKETQYF.

This clonotype was seen only a few times. V usage is TRBV11-2 and J usage is TRBJ2-1; D may be TRBD1 (6 bases). Germline V gives CDR1 SGHAT, CDR2 FQNNGV. The CDR3 length is 15 residues. The V and J ends lost 4 bases and 0 bases respectively, with 10 bases between them. The CDR3, as DNA: TGTGCCAGCAGCTCCCAAGGGGGCTCCTACAATGAGCAGTTCTTC. Its protein product is CASSSQGGSYNEQFF.